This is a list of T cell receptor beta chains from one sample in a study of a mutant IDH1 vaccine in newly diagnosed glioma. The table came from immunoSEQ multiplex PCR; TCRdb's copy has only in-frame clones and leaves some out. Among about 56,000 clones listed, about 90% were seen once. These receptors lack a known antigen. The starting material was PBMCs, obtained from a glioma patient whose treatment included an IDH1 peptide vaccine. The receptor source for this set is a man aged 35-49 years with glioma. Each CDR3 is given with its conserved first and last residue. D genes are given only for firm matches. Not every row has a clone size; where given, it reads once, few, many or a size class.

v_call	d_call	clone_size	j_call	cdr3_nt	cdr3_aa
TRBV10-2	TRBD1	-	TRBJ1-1	TGCGCCAGCAGTGAGCCCTGGACAGGCTCACACACTGAAGCTTTCTTT	CASSEPWTGSHTEAFF
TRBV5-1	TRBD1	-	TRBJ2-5	TGCGCCAGCAGCCGGACGGGGACAGGAGAGACCCAGTACTTC	CASSRTGTGETQYF
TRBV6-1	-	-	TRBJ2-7	TGTGCCAGCACCATGACCTACGAGCAGTACTTC	CASTMTYEQYF
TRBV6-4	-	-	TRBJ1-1	TGTGCCAGCAGTCAGGACACGAACACTGAAGCTTTCTTT	CASSQDTNTEAFF
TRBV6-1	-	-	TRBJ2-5	TGTGCCAGCAGTGAGCTTATAGGGCAGGGTAAAGAGACCCAGTACTTC	CASSELIGQGKETQYF
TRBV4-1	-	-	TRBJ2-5	TGCGCCAGCAGCCCCCCCAGTATGCAAGAGACCCAGTACTTC	CASSPPSMQETQYF
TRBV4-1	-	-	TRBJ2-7	TGCGCCAGCAGCCAAGAAGGCCCGGTAGCGGCTAAGCCCTACGAGCAGTACTTC	CASSQEGPVAAKPYEQYF
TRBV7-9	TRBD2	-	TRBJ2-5	TGTGCCAGCAGCTTAGTACTAGCGGGAGAGGGGACCCAGTACTTC	CASSLVLAGEGTQYF
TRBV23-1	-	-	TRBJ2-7	TGCGCCAGCAGTCAATCTGACCACGAGCAGTACTTC	CASSQSDHEQYF
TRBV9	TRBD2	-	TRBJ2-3	TGTGCCAGCAGCGTAGGGTTCCGGAGCGGGGGGGGTACAGATACGCAGTATTTT	CASSVGFRSGGGTDTQYF
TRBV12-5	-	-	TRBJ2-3	TGTGCTAGTGCCCCGGGACTTCAACTCACAGATACGCAGTATTTT	CASAPGLQLTDTQYF
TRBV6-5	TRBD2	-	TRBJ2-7	TGTGCCAGCAGTTACATTGCTAGCGGCTACGAGCAGTACTTC	CASSYIASGYEQYF
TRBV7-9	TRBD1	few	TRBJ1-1	TGTGCCAGCAGCCGGGACAGCAACACTGAAGCTTTCTTT	CASSRDSNTEAFF